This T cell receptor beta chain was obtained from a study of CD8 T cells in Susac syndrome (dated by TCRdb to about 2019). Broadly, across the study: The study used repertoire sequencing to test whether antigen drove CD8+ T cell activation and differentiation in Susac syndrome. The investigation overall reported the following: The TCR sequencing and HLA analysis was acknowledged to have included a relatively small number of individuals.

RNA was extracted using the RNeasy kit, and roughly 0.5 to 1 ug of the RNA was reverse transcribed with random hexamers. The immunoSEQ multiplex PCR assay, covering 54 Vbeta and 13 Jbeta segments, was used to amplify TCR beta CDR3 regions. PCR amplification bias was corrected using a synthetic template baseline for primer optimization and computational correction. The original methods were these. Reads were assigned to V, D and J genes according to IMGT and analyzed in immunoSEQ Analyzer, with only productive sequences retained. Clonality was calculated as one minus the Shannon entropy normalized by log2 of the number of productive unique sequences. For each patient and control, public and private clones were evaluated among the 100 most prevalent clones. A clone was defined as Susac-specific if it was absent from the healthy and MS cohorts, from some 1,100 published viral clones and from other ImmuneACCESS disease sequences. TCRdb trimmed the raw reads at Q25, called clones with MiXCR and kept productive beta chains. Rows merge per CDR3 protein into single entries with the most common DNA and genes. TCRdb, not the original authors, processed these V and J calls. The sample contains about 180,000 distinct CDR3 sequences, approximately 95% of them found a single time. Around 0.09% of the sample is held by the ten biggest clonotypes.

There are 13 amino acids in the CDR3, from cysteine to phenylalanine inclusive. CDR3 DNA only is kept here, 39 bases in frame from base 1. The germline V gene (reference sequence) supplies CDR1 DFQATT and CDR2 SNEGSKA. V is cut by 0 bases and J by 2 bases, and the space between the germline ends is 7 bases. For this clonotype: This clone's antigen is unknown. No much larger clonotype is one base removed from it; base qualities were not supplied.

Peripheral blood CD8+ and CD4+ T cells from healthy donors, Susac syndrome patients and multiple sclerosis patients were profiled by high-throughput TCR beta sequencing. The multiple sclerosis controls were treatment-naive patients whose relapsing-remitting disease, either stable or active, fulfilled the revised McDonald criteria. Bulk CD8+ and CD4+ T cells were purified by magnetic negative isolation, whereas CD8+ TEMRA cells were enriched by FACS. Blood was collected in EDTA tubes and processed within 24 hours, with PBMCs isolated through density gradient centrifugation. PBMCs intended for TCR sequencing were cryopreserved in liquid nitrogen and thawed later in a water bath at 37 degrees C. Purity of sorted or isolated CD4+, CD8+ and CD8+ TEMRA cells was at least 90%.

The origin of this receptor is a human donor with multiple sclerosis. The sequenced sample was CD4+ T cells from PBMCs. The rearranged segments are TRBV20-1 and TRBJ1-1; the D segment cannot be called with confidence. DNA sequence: TGCAGTGCTAGAGATCCCATTAACACTGAAGCTTTCTTT. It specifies CSARDPINTEAFF.